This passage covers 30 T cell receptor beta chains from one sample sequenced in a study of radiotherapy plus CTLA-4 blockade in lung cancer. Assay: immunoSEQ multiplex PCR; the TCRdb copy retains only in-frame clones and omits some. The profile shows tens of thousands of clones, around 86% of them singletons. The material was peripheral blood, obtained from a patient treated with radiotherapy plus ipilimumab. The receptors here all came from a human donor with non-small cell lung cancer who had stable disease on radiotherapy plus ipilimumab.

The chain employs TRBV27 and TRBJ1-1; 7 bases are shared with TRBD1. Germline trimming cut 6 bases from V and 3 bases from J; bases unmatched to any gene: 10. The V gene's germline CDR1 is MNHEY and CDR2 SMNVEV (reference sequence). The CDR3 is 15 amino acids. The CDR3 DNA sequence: TGTGCCAGCAGAATTGTCGGGACAGCCTACACTGAAGCTTTCTTT. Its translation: CASRIVGTAYTEAFF.

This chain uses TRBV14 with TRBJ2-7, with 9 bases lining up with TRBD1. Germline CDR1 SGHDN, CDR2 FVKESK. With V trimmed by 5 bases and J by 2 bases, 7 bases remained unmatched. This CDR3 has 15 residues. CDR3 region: CASSLTGGGPYEQYF. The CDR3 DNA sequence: TGTGCCAGCAGCTTAACAGGGGGCGGCCCCTACGAGCAGTACTTC.

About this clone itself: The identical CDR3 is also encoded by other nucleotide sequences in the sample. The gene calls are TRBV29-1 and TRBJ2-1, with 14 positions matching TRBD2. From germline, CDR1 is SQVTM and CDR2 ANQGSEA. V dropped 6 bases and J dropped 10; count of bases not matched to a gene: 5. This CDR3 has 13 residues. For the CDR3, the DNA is TGCAGCGTGGGACTAGCGGGGGTGGGGGAGCAGTTCTTC. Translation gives CSVGLAGVGEQFF.

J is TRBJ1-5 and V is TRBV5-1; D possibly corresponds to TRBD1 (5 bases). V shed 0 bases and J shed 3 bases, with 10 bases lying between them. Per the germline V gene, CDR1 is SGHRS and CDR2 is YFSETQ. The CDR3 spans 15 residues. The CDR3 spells CASSLAGTHNQPQHF. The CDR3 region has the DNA TGCGCCAGCAGCTTGGCGGGGACTCACAATCAGCCCCAGCATTTT. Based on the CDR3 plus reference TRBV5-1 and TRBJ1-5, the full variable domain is KAGVTQTPRYLIKTRGQQVTLSCSPISGHRSVSWYQQTPGQGLQFLFEYFSETQRNKGNFPGRFSGRQFSNSRSEMNVSTLELGDSALYLCASSLAGTHNQPQHFGDGTRLSIL.

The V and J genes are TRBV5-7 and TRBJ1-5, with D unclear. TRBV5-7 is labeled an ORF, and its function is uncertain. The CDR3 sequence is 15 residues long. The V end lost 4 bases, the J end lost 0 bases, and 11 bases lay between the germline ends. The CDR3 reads CASSEPGYSNQPQHF. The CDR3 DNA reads TGTGCCAGCAGCGAACCAGGTTATAGCAATCAGCCCCAGCATTTT.

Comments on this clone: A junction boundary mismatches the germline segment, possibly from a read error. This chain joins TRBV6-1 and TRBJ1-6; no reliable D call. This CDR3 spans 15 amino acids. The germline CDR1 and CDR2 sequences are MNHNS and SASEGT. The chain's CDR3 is CASREGLIAYSPLHF. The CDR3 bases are TGTGCCAGCAGAGAAGGGTTGATTGCCTATTCACCCCTCCACTTT.

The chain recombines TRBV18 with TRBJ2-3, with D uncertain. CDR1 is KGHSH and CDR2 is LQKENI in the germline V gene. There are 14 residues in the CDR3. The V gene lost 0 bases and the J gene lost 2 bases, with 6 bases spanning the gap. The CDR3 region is CASSPPSPTDTQYF. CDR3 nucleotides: TGTGCCAGCTCACCACCGAGCCCCACAGATACGCAGTATTTT.

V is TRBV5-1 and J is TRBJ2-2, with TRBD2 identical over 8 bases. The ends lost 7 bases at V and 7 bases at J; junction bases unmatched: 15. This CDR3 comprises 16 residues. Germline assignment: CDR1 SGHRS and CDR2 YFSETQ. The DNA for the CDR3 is TGCGCCAGCGGGCGGGGGGACGAGTTCCGGAACGGGGAGCTGTTTTTT. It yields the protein CASGRGDEFRNGELFF.

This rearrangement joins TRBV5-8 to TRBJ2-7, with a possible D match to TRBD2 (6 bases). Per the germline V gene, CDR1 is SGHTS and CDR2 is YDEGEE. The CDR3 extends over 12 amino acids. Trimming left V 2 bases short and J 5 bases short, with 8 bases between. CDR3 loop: CASSFGGNEQYF. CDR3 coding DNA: TGTGCCAGCAGCTTCGGAGGGAACGAGCAGTACTTC.

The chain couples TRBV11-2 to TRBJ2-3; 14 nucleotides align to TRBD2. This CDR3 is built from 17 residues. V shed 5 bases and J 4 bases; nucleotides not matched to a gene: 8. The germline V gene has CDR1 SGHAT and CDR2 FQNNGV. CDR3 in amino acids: CASSPRLAGGLPDTQYF. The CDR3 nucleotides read TGTGCCAGCAGCCCCCGACTAGCGGGGGGGCTACCAGATACGCAGTATTTT. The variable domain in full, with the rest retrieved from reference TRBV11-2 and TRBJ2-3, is EAGVAQSPRYKIIEKRQSVAFWCNPISGHATLYWYQQILGQGPKLLIQFQNNGVVDDSQLPKDRFSAERLKGVDSTLKIQPAKLEDSAVYLCASSPRLAGGLPDTQYFGPGTRLTVL.

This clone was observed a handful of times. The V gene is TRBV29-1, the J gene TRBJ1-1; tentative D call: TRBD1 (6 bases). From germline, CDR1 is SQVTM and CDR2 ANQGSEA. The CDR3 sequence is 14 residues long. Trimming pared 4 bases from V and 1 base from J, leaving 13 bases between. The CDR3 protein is CSVGKGVKNTEAFF. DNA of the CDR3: TGCAGCGTTGGAAAGGGGGTTAAGAACACTGAAGCTTTCTTT.

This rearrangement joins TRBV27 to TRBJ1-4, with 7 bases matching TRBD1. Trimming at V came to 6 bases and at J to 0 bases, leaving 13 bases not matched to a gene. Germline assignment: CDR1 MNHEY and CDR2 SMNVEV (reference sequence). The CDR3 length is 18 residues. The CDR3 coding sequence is TGTGCCAGCAGGCCCCGGTTGTGGGGGACAGCAACTAATGAAAAACTGTTTTTT. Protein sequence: CASRPRLWGTATNEKLFF.

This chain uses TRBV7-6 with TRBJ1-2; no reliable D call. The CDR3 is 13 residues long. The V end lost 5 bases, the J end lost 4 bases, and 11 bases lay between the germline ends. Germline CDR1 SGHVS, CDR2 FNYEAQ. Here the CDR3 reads CASSPGSGYGYTF. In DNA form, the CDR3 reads TGTGCCAGCAGCCCCGGGTCCGGCTATGGCTACACCTTC. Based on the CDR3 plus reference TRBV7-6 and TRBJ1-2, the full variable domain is GAGVSQSPRYKVTKRGQDVALRCDPISGHVSLYWYRQALGQGPEFLTYFNYEAQQDKSGLPNDRFSAERPEGSISTLTIQRTEQRDSAMYRCASSPGSGYGYTFGSGTRLTVV.

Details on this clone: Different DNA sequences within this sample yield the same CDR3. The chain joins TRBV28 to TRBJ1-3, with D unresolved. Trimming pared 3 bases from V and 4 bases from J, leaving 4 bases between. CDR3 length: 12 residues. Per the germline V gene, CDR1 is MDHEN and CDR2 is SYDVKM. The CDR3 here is CASSFRGNTIYF. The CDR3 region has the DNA TGTGCCAGCAGTTTTCGGGGAAACACCATATATTTT. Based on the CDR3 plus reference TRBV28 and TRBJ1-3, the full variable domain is DVKVTQSSRYLVKRTGEKVFLECVQDMDHENMFWYRQDPGLGLRLIYFSYDVKMKEKGDIPEGYSVSREKKERFSLILESASTNQTSMYLCASSFRGNTIYFGEGSWLTVV.

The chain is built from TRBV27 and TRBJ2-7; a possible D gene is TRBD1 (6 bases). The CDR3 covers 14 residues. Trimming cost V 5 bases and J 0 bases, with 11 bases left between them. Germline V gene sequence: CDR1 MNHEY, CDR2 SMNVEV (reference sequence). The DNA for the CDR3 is TGTGCCAGCAGTAAACAGGGATACTCCTACGAGCAGTACTTC. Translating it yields CASSKQGYSYEQYF.

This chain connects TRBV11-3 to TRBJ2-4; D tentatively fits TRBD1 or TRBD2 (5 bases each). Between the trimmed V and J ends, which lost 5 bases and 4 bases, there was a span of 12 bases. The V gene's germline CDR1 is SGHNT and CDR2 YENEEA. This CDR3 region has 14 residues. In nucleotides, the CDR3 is TGTGCCAGCAGCCCGGGACCGTCGAAAAACATTCAGTACTTC. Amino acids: CASSPGPSKNIQYF.

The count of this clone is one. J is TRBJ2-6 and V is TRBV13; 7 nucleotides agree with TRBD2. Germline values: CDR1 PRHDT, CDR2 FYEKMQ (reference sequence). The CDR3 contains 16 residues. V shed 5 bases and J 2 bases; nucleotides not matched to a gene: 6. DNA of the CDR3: TGTGCCAGCAGCCCCCAGGGAGGGGCTGGGGCCAACGTCCTGACTTTC. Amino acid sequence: CASSPQGGAGANVLTF.

CDR3 DNA: TGTGCCAGCAGTGGGACAGATCAGAGAACCAATCAGCCCCAGCATTTT. This encodes CASSGTDQRTNQPQHF. This chain uses TRBV28 with TRBJ1-5, with 7 bases identical to TRBD1. CDR3 length equals 16 residues. Germline V gene sequence: CDR1 MDHEN, CDR2 SYDVKM. The V segment lost 5 bases and the J segment 3 bases; nucleotides outside the gene matches: 10. The full variable domain, rest sourced from reference TRBV28 and TRBJ1-5, is DVKVTQSSRYLVKRTGEKVFLECVQDMDHENMFWYRQDPGLGLRLIYFSYDVKMKEKGDIPEGYSVSREKKERFSLILESASTNQTSMYLCASSGTDQRTNQPQHFGDGTRLSIL.

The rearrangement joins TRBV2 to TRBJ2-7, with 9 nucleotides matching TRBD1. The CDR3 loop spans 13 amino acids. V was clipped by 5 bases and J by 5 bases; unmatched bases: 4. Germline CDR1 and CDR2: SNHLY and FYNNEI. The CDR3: CASSPDRGHEQYF. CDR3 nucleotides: TGTGCCAGCAGTCCGGACAGGGGCCACGAGCAGTACTTC.

The CDR3: CASSIGQFSLEQYF. CDR3 sequence (DNA): TGTGCCAGTAGTATAGGCCAGTTCTCCTTAGAGCAGTACTTC. The chain joins TRBV19 to TRBJ2-7, with D unclear. The germline V gene has CDR1 LNHDA and CDR2 SQIVND (reference sequence). Trimming removed 1 base at V and 7 bases at J, with 14 bases between. The CDR3 runs 14 residues. Drawing the rest from reference TRBV19 and TRBJ2-7, the complete variable domain is DGGITQSPKYLFRKEGQNVTLSCEQNLNHDAMYWYRQDPGQGLRLIYYSQIVNDFQKGDIAEGYSVSREKKESFPLTVTSAQKNPTAFYLCASSIGQFSLEQYFGPGTRLTVT.

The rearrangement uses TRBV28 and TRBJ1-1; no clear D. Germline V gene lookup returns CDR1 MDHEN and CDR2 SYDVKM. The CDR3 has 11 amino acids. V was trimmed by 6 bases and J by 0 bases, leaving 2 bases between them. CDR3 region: CASRLNTEAFF. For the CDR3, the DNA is TGTGCCAGCAGACTGAACACTGAAGCTTTCTTT.

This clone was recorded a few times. The DNA of the CDR3 is TGTGCCACTCTCGGACAGACTTACGCTGGAAACACCATATATTTT. Residues: CATLGQTYAGNTIYF. V and J are TRBV6-6 and TRBJ1-3; D possibly corresponds to TRBD1 (6 bases). From germline, CDR1 is MNHNY and CDR2 SVGAGI (reference sequence). This CDR3 region has 15 residues. Trimming pared 10 bases from V and 2 bases from J, leaving 18 bases between.

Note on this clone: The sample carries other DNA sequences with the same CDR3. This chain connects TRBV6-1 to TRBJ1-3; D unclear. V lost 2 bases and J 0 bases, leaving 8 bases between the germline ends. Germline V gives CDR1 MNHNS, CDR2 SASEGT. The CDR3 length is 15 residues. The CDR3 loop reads CASSEMAYSGNTIYF. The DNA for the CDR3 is TGTGCCAGCAGTGAAATGGCCTACTCTGGAAACACCATATATTTT.

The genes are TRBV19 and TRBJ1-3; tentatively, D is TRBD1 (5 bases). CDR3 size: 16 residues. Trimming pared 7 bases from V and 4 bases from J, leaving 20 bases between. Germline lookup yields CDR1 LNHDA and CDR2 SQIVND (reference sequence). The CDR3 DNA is TGTGCCAGTACACTAGGGGCAGGGCGACGCGGAAACACCATATATTTT. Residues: CASTLGAGRRGNTIYF.

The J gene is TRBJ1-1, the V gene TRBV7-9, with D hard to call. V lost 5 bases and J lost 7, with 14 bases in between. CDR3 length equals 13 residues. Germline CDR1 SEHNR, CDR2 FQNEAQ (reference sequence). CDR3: CASSNKMGGEAFF. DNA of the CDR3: TGTGCCAGCAGCAACAAAATGGGTGGTGAAGCTTTCTTT.

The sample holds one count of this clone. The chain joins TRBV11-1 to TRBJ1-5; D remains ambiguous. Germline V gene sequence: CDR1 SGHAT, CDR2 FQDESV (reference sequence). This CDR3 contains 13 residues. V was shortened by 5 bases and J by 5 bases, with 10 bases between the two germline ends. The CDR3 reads CASSLGSYQPQHF. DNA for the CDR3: TGTGCCAGCAGCCTAGGGAGTTATCAGCCCCAGCATTTT.

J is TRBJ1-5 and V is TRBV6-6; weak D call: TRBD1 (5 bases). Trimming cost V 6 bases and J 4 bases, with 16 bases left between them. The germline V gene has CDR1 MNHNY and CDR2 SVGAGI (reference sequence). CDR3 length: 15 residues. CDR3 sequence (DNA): TGTGCCAGCAGACCCGGGACCCAGTCTAATCAGCCCCAGCATTTT. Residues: CASRPGTQSNQPQHF.

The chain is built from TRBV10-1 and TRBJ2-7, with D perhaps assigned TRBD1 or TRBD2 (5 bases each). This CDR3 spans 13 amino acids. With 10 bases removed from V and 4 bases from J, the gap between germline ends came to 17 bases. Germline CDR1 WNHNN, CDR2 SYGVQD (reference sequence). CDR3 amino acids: CATQRQGGYEQYF. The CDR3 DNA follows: TGCGCCACCCAGCGGCAGGGCGGATACGAGCAGTACTTC.

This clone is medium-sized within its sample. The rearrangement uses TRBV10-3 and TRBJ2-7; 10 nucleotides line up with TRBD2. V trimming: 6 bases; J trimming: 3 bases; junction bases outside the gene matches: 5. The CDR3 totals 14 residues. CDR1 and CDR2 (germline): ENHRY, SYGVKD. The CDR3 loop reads CAIRTERGGYEQYF. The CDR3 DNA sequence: TGTGCCATCAGGACCGAGCGGGGGGGCTACGAGCAGTACTTC.

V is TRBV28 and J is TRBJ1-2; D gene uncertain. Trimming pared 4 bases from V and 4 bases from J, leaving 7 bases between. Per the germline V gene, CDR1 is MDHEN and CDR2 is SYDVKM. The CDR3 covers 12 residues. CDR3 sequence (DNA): TGTGCCAGCAGTTGGACTGTCTATGGCTACACCTTC. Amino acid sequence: CASSWTVYGYTF.